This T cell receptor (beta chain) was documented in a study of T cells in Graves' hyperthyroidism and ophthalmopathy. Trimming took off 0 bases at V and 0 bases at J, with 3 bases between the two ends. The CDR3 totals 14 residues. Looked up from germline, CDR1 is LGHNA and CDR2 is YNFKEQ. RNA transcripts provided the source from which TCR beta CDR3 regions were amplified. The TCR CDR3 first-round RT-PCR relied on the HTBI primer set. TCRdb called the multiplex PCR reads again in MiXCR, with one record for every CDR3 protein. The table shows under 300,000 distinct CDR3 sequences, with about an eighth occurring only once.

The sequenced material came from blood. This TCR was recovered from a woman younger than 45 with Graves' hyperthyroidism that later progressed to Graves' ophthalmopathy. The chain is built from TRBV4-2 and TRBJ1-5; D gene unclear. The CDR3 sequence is CASSQENSNQPQHF. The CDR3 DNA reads TGTGCCAGCAGCCAAGAAAATAGCAATCAGCCCCAGCATTTT.